This entry concerns a single T cell receptor beta chain. Antigen specificity is unknown. Time point: persistent/refractory GD, antithyroid drugs over 5 years with positive TRAb. TCR sequences were obtained from RNA taken from PBMCs. The data stem from a study of regulatory T cells in long-lasting Graves disease. Study in general: Patients with persistent Graves' disease had over 5 years of antithyroid drugs and persistent TSH receptor antibodies. General study points: Persistent disease preferred TRBV28, TRBJ1-2 and TRBJ2-5; new disease, TRBV20-1 and TRBJ2-1. Those with persistent disease had in common more public clonotypes (around 2,700) than new patients (966). Examination was confined to peripheral blood, excluding thyroid tissue.

Building the TCR beta libraries relied on iRepertoire HTBI primers, and CDR3 regions underwent Arm-PCR. TCRdb re-called the multiplex PCR reads through MiXCR, storing one row per CDR3 protein. There are nearly 350,000 distinct CDR3 sequences in the sample; about 18% occur only once, and roughly 27% lies in the top ten. Germline CDR1 reads SGHTA; CDR2 reads FQGTGA. V gave up 5 bases and J gave up 0 bases; unmatched junction bases: 4. The CDR3 is 16 amino acids. Sequenced here: peripheral blood mononuclear cells (PBMCs), sampled when the disease was refractory, from a patient treated with antithyroid drugs. The clonotype comes from a female donor with Graves disease. The chain uses TRBV7-3 and TRBJ2-2, with TRBD2 identical over 9 bases. This CDR3 reads CASSAGGHPNTGELFF. CDR3 nucleotide sequence: TGTGCCAGCAGCGCGGGGGGGCACCCGAACACCGGGGAGCTGTTTTTT. The variable domain in full, completed from reference TRBV7-3 and TRBJ2-2, reads GAGVSQTPSNKVTEKGKYVELRCDPISGHTALYWYRQSLGQGPEFLIYFQGTGAADDSGLPNDRFFAVRPEGSVSTLKIQRTERGDSAVYLCASSAGGHPNTGELFFGEGSRLTVL.